The 27 T cell receptor beta chains below come from one sample, sequenced in a study of blood T cell repertoires in COVID-19. The repertoire was sequenced with immunoSEQ multiplex PCR; TCRdb's copy has only in-frame clones and lacks some. The data show roughly 170,000 clones, about 87% seen once. Source material: peripheral blood. Receptors were obtained from a man in his 60s with acute or convalescent COVID-19.

The chain is built from TRBV5-1 and TRBJ1-2; D possibly corresponds to TRBD1 (6 bases). The germline gives CDR1 SGHRS, CDR2 YFSETQ. Trimming pared 3 bases from V and 9 bases from J, leaving 9 bases between. The CDR3 consists of 11 residues. The DNA of the CDR3 is TGCGCCAGCAGCTCCGGACAGAGCTACACCTTC. As protein: CASSSGQSYTF.

This clone was detected ten times or more. The chain couples TRBV29-1 to TRBJ2-3; a possible D gene is TRBD1 (5 bases). The CDR3 is 13 residues long. V dropped 7 bases and J dropped 3 bases, with 14 bases sitting between them. Germline-derived CDR1 and CDR2 are SQVTM and ANQGSEA. The CDR3 DNA is TGCAGCGCTCTATGGCAGGGAACAGATACGCAGTATTTT. Its protein is CSALWQGTDTQYF.

The CDR3 loop reads CASSYSGPEDEQFF. CDR3 DNA: TGTGCCAGCAGTTACTCTGGGCCGGAGGATGAGCAGTTCTTC. The chain carries TRBV6-5 and TRBJ2-1; weak D call: TRBD2 (5 bases). This CDR3 region has 14 residues. From germline, CDR1 is MNHEY and CDR2 SVGAGI. Deletions cut 0 bases from V and 8 bases from J, with 11 bases between.

This clone came up once. The rearrangement uses TRBV11-3 and TRBJ1-2, with 10 bases fitting TRBD1. The germline gives CDR1 SGHNT, CDR2 YENEEA. The CDR3 is made up of 15 amino acids. V was clipped by 1 base and J by 4 bases; unmatched bases: 3. In nucleotides, the CDR3 is TGTGCCAGCAGCTTAGGGGGACAGGGGCCCTATGGCTACACCTTC. Translated, it gives CASSLGGQGPYGYTF.

The V gene is TRBV7-8, the J gene TRBJ1-2, with no clear D. The CDR3 sequence is 15 residues long. Germline V gene data show CDR1 as SGHVS and CDR2 as FQNEAQ. Trimming removed 1 base at V and 7 bases at J, with 16 bases between. CDR3 DNA sequence: TGTGCCAGCAGCTTAGTATTGGAGGGAGTAGGTGGCTACACCTTC. Its translation is CASSLVLEGVGGYTF. The whole variable domain, filled in from reference TRBV7-8 and TRBJ1-2, reads GAGVSQSPRYKVAKRGQDVALRCDPISGHVSLFWYQQALGQGPEFLTYFQNEAQLDKSGLPSDRFFAERPEGSVSTLKIQRTQQEDSAVYLCASSLVLEGVGGYTFGSGTRLTVV.

The rearrangement uses TRBV11-2 and TRBJ1-2; tentative D call: TRBD1 (5 bases). The germline CDR1 and CDR2 sequences are SGHAT and FQNNGV. The CDR3 runs 14 residues. V lost 5 bases to trimming and J lost 0 bases, with 10 bases between them. The DNA of the CDR3 is TGTGCCAGCAGCGTTAGGGGTCCTAACTATGGCTACACCTTC. It is translated as CASSVRGPNYGYTF.

This clone was seen a few times. The chain recombines TRBV5-1 with TRBJ2-7; 11 nucleotides line up with TRBD1. CDR1 is SGHRS, CDR2 YFSETQ, per germline. CDR3 size: 15 residues. V gave up 4 bases and J gave up 7 bases; unmatched junction bases: 10. This CDR3 reads CASSPGTGGLREQYV. DNA for the CDR3: TGCGCCAGCAGCCCGGGGACAGGGGGACTACGGGAGCAGTACGTC.

This clone has just one count. The chain recombines TRBV24-1 with TRBJ1-2, with D possibly being TRBD1 (6 bases). Per the germline V gene, CDR1 is KGHDR and CDR2 is SFDVKD. This CDR3 has 14 residues. The V end was cut by 5 bases, the J end by 5 bases, with 14 bases between. The CDR3 nucleotides read TGTGCCACCAGTGGCCAGGGGATCGGGTATGGCTACACCTTC. Its protein is CATSGQGIGYGYTF.

The chain combines TRBV18 with TRBJ1-3; D unresolved. V was cut by 8 bases and J by 0 bases, with 11 bases left in between. The CDR3 is 14 amino acids. CDR1 KGHSH and CDR2 LQKENI come from the germline V gene. For the CDR3, the DNA is TGTGCCAGCACCGGACTCAGCTCTGGAAACACCATATATTTT. Protein: CASTGLSSGNTIYF.

The V gene is TRBV4-1, the J gene TRBJ1-5; 9 bases are a match to TRBD1. V shed 0 bases, J shed 5 bases, and the junction held 5 bases outside the gene matches. This CDR3 is built from 16 residues. Germline lookup yields CDR1 MGHRA and CDR2 YSYEKL. Here the CDR3 reads CASSQDPGQGYQPQHF. The CDR3 bases are TGCGCCAGCAGCCAAGATCCGGGACAGGGTTATCAGCCCCAGCATTTT.

This chain links TRBV9 with TRBJ2-5; 7 nucleotides match TRBD2. Germline CDR1 is SGDLS and CDR2 is YYNGEE. The CDR3 has 14 amino acids. V lost 1 base, J lost 4 bases, and 4 bases stayed unmatched. This CDR3 is CASSVWGGRETQYF. The CDR3 DNA is TGTGCCAGCAGCGTATGGGGGGGAAGAGAGACCCAGTACTTC.

V gene TRBV6-4 combines with J gene TRBJ2-3, with D maybe TRBD2 (7 bases). The V end was cut by 3 bases, the J end by 0 bases, with 13 bases between. Germline V gene sequence: CDR1 MRHNA, CDR2 SNTAGT. The CDR3 runs 16 residues. CDR3 in DNA: TGTGCCAGCAGTGATCTGGCGGGGGCTAGCACAGATACGCAGTATTTT. The encoded protein is CASSDLAGASTDTQYF.

The chain employs TRBV6-1 and TRBJ2-7, with 8 bases aligning to TRBD1. This CDR3 is 16 amino acids long. Losses at the gene ends were 4 bases for V and 1 base for J; bases not matched to a gene: 9. Germline V CDR1 and CDR2: MNHNS, SASEGT. The chain's CDR3 is CASSVGQGLLSYEQYV. CDR3 DNA: TGTGCCAGCAGTGTTGGACAGGGCTTACTATCCTACGAGCAGTACGTC.

The CDR3 reads CASSLSGAVDQPQHF. The CDR3 DNA is TGCGCCAGCAGCTTGTCGGGAGCAGTAGATCAGCCCCAGCATTTT. V and J are TRBV5-1 and TRBJ1-5; D is ambiguous. V lost 1 base, J lost 5 bases, and 13 bases lay in between. There are 15 residues in the CDR3. Germline V gives CDR1 SGHRS, CDR2 YFSETQ.

The chain carries TRBV12-5 and TRBJ2-3, with TRBD2 matching 8 bases. Germline CDR1 reads LGHNT; CDR2 reads FRNRAP. V lost 1 base, J lost 4 bases, and 10 bases stayed unmatched. The CDR3 length is 17 residues. CDR3 amino acids: CASGLATSGNLPDTQYF. In nucleotides, the CDR3 is TGTGCTAGTGGTTTGGCAACTAGCGGAAATCTACCAGATACGCAGTATTTT.

J is TRBJ2-2 and V is TRBV11-3, with TRBD1 identical over 7 bases. Germline CDR1 SGHNT, CDR2 YENEEA. There are 14 residues in the CDR3. Trimming removed 3 bases from V and 5 bases from J; junction bases left unmatched: 3. CDR3 protein: CASSLNRGTGELFF. The CDR3 DNA sequence: TGTGCCAGCAGCTTGAACAGGGGAACCGGGGAGCTGTTTTTT.

This rearrangement joins TRBV3-1 (or the pseudogene TRBV3-2) to TRBJ1-5; 7 nucleotides match TRBD1. Losses at the gene ends were 3 bases for V and 2 bases for J; bases not matched to a gene: 1. The CDR3 has 14 residues. The germline V gene encodes CDR1 LGHDT and CDR2 YNNKEL (reference sequence). CDR3 nucleotides: TGTGCCAGCAGCCACACAGGGGGCAATCAGCCCCAGCATTTT. This sequence encodes CASSHTGGNQPQHF.

V and J are TRBV19 and TRBJ1-1; maybe TRBD1 (5 bases). V was clipped by 5 bases and J by 4 bases, with 14 bases between them. Germline V CDR1 and CDR2: LNHDA, SQIVND (reference sequence). The CDR3 spans 14 residues. For the CDR3, the DNA is TGTGCCAGTAGTTTCGACCGCGGGGGCACTGAAGCTTTCTTT. Its translation is CASSFDRGGTEAFF.

The gene calls are TRBV2 and TRBJ1-1; the D gene is possibly TRBD1 (6 bases). V was trimmed by 9 bases and J by 1 base, leaving 15 bases between them. The CDR3 consists of 14 residues. The V gene's germline CDR1 is SNHLY and CDR2 FYNNEI. The CDR3 DNA reads TGTGCCAGAACCATCAAGGACAGGAACACTGAAGCTTTCTTT. Encoded protein: CARTIKDRNTEAFF.

This chain uses TRBV24-1 with TRBJ2-3; 8 bases line up with TRBD1. The germline gives CDR1 KGHDR, CDR2 SFDVKD. The CDR3 contains 16 residues. V gave up 4 bases and J gave up 1 base; unmatched junction bases: 6. This CDR3 is CATSEPGQGRTDTQYF. In DNA form, the CDR3 reads TGTGCCACCAGTGAGCCAGGACAGGGACGCACAGATACGCAGTATTTT.

J is TRBJ2-7 and V is TRBV5-4; 9 bases match TRBD1. CDR3 length: 16 amino acids. Per germline, CDR1 SGHNT and CDR2 YYREEE (reference sequence). Trimming removed 5 bases from V and 6 bases from J; junction bases left unmatched: 15. CDR3 DNA sequence: TGTGCCAGCAGTACTACCTCCGGGACAGGGTACCGCGAGCAGTACTTC. Translating gives CASSTTSGTGYREQYF.

The genes are TRBV5-1 and TRBJ1-6; 7 positions match TRBD1. This CDR3 region has 15 residues. Germline values: CDR1 SGHRS, CDR2 YFSETQ. The J segment lost 4 bases and the V segment lost 3 bases, leaving 4 bases of the junction unmatched. DNA of the CDR3: TGCGCCAGCAGCTCACGGGACAGTTATAATTCACCCCTCCACTTT. Encoded protein: CASSSRDSYNSPLHF.

The chain combines TRBV19 with TRBJ1-6; D gene unclear. The CDR3 has 17 amino acids. Per germline, CDR1 LNHDA and CDR2 SQIVND (reference sequence). The V end lost 0 bases, the J end lost 0 bases, and 9 bases lay between the germline ends. The CDR3 nucleotides read TGTGCCAGTAGTATAGATCGCGGGAGCTCCTATAATTCACCCCTCCACTTT. Residues: CASSIDRGSSYNSPLHF. Supplemented by reference TRBV19 and TRBJ1-6, the full variable domain reads DGGITQSPKYLFRKEGQNVTLSCEQNLNHDAMYWYRQDPGQGLRLIYYSQIVNDFQKGDIAEGYSVSREKKESFPLTVTSAQKNPTAFYLCASSIDRGSSYNSPLHFGNGTRLTVT.

V usage is TRBV7-2 and J usage is TRBJ1-1, with D unclear. The CDR3 is 15 amino acids. From germline, CDR1 is SGHTA and CDR2 FQGNSA. Trimming removed 1 base at V and 0 bases at J, with 9 bases between. The CDR3 DNA reads as TGTGCCAGCAGCTTAGGGGCGGGAATGAACACTGAAGCTTTCTTT. This translates into CASSLGAGMNTEAFF.

The chain has TRBV4-1 and TRBJ2-2; D unclear. Trimming removed 0 bases at V and 9 bases at J, with 5 bases between. Germline loops: CDR1 MGHRA, CDR2 YSYEKL. CDR3 length: 12 residues. This chain's CDR3 is CASSQDHWELFF. CDR3 DNA sequence: TGCGCCAGCAGCCAAGATCACTGGGAGCTGTTTTTT.

The chain recombines TRBV11-3 with TRBJ2-3, with TRBD2 matching 11 bases. The length of the CDR3 is 16 residues. Germline CDR1 reads SGHNT; CDR2 reads YENEEA. J was trimmed by 0 bases and V by 6 bases; bases with no gene match: 5. The CDR3 spells CASRPGTSGSTDTQYF. CDR3 coding DNA: TGTGCCAGCAGACCCGGGACTAGCGGTAGCACAGATACGCAGTATTTT.

The chain uses TRBV10-3 and TRBJ2-3, with D tentatively TRBD2 (6 bases). The CDR3 consists of 14 residues. With 2 bases removed from V and 6 bases from J, the gap between germline ends came to 12 bases. CDR1 ENHRY and CDR2 SYGVKD come from the germline V gene. The CDR3 DNA reads TGTGCCATCAGTGAGACCGGCCGGGGGGATACGCAGTATTTT. Encoded protein: CAISETGRGDTQYF.